This TCR beta chain is from a study of early T cells in non-severe SARS-CoV-2 infection. TCRdb independently ran MiXCR on the 5' RACE reads; one entry per CDR3 protein. The sample contains fewer than 110,000 distinct CDR3 sequences, 11% of which appear only once. This clonotype was counted only a few times. Germline values: CDR1 MNHEY, CDR2 SMNVEV (reference sequence). Trimming took 1 base from V and 3 from J, leaving 11 bases between them. This CDR3 has 15 amino acids. This TCR was sampled from an adult who was a healthcare worker with PCR-confirmed SARS-CoV-2 infection or an uninfected control (not recorded which). The sequencing input was whole blood. The chain carries TRBV27 and TRBJ2-3; the D gene is possibly TRBD2 (6 bases). CDR3 sequence (DNA): TGTGCCAGCAGTTTATACCCACGGGGGACAGATACGCAGTATTTT. This sequence encodes CASSLYPRGTDTQYF.